This paragraph covers one TCR beta chain sequence. The data stem from a study of blood T cell repertoires in COVID-19. Across the whole study: Sites across the United States, Italy and Spain contributed samples from acute and convalescent COVID-19. The analysed material was cDNA or gDNA that came from T cells, B-cell-depleted T cells, or PBMCs.

Sequencing used immunoSEQ multiplex PCR; TCRdb keeps in-frame clones, though not all of them. The repertoire holds around 100,000 clones, with approximately 87% as singletons. This CDR3 spans 14 amino acids. Germline V gives CDR1 SGHRS, CDR2 YFSETQ. V lost 1 base, J lost 8 bases, and 6 bases stayed unmatched. The sequence came from a human donor in a cohort sampled during active COVID-19. Sequencing used peripheral blood. The rearrangement links TRBV5-1 to TRBJ1-2; 9 nucleotides line up with TRBD1. The CDR3 spells CASSLLQGAYGYTF. The CDR3 nucleotides are TGCGCCAGCAGCTTGTTACAGGGGGCGTACGGCTACACCTTC.